Described below is a single T cell receptor (beta chain) sequence and its context. This clonotype was seen ten or more times. No much larger clone is present one base from it, and per-base qualities are unavailable. The data were taken from a study of T cells after yellow fever vaccination (dated by TCRdb to between 2018 and 2020). Looking at the study overall: Using CD3, CD45RA, CCR7 and CD95 staining, memory subsets (EM, EMRA, CM and Tscm) were sorted on a BD FACS Aria III. Memory subsets were sorted on days 0, 15 and 45 and at 18 months after primary vaccination, and on days 0, 15 and 45 after the 30-year booster. The SMART-Seq v4 Ultra Low Input RNA kit was used to prepare libraries from fractions with low cell numbers. To track T-cell clones before and after primary and booster YFV17D yellow fever vaccination, bulk TCR alpha and beta repertoires were sequenced longitudinally. Blood was collected at multiple timepoints before and after primary and secondary immunization, and bulk PBMC replicates and cell subsets were isolated. Two healthy male donors, one aged 18 to 30 and one aged 30 to 40 years, made up the cohort.

TCR cDNA was made using 5'RACE template switching, a step that added a universal primer site and unique molecular identifiers. Priming of cDNA synthesis was performed from both the TCR alpha and TCR beta constant segments. Libraries were amplified in two PCR steps, with sample barcodes and sequencing adapters added in the second step. Sequencing of the libraries was done on either Illumina HiSeq 2500 (2x100 bp) or NovaSeq (2x150 bp). In the paper's pipeline: MIGEC handled demultiplexing of reads and collapsing into UMI consensus sequences, while MiXCR performed V(D)J alignment. Vaccine-responding clonotypes were defined with edgeR using replicate PBMC samples, requiring FDR below 0.01 and a log2 fold change above 5 up to day 15. Each bulk clonotype was labeled CD4 or CD8 based on which sequenced repertoire, CD4 or CD8, contained the clonotype at higher abundance. To estimate the distribution of each clone across memory phenotypes, clonotype frequencies in memory subsets were weighted by FACS-sorted cell numbers. In-frame beta chains were kept once TCRdb had trimmed the public reads at Q25 with fastp and called clones with MiXCR. Each entry is one CDR3 protein sequence, shown with its most common DNA and genes. For this entry, the V and J calls and clone size follow TCRdb and not the study's own pipeline. This sample has around 29,000 distinct CDR3 sequences in its table, and around 5.8% of those were observed once. Around 25% of the sample rests with the top ten.

The label giving this sample's treatment or condition can be read as: live attenuated yellow fever vaccine strain. A standard Ficoll-Paque protocol was used to isolate PBMCs from peripheral blood. RNA from sorted memory subsets was extracted with the RNeasy Micro Kit. The CDR3 goes from the cysteine to the phenylalanine over 13 residues. CDR3 DNA only is kept here, 39 bases in frame from base 1. CDR1 and CDR2 are read off the germline V gene as SQVTM and ANQGSEA. Trimming at the junction amounts to 4 bases on V and 0 bases on J, and the germline ends lie 10 bases apart. Overall study results and their limits: After the booster, most clones that had expanded after primary vaccination were detected again (roughly 96% of CD4 and more than 80% of CD8), suggesting broad maintenance of memory. A small share of clonotypes occurred in both CD4 and CD8 compartments, likely arising from convergent recombination. The secondary T-cell response was found to be weaker but faster than the primary response, with a peak reached on day 5 rather than on day 15. In the sorted memory subsets on day 0, nearly all vaccine-responding clonotypes were below the level of detection. Computational filtering was required because FACS-sorted repertoires could contain abundant contaminating clonotypes from the bulk population. Because the study included only a couple of donors, the extent to which the findings can be generalized is limited.

Recombination linked TRBV29-1 to TRBJ2-7; too little of a D gene remains to name it. This receptor was identified in a man aged 30 to 39 who received the YFV17D yellow fever vaccine. Material: PBMCs, either bulk or a sorted T-cell subset (CD4+, CD8+, memory, or dextramer-sorted; not recorded which), obtained on the day of the yellow fever booster vaccination. The CDR3 amino acid sequence is: CSVVQQSSYEQYF. The bases read TGCAGCGTTGTCCAACAGAGCTCCTACGAGCAGTACTTC.